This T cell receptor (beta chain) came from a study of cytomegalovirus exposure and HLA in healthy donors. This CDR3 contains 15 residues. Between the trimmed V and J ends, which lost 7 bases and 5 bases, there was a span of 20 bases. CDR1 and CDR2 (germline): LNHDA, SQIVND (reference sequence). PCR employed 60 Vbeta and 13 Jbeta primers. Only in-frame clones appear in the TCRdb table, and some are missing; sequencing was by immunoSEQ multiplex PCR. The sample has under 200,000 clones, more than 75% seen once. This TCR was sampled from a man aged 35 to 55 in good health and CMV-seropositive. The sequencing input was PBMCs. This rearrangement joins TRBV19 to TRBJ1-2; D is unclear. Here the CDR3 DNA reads TGTGCCAGTACCGAGGATCCGGGGATGGTATATGGCTACACCTTC. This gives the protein CASTEDPGMVYGYTF. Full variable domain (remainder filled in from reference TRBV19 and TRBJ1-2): DGGITQSPKYLFRKEGQNVTLSCEQNLNHDAMYWYRQDPGQGLRLIYYSQIVNDFQKGDIAEGYSVSREKKESFPLTVTSAQKNPTAFYLCASTEDPGMVYGYTFGSGTRLTVV.